The clone carrying this TCR beta chain was seen many times. Its antigen remains unknown. TCRdb reprocessed the multiplex PCR reads via MiXCR and lists one record per CDR3 protein. The table records approximately 9,100 distinct CDR3 sequences, about 40% of them present only once. V gave up 2 bases and J gave up 0 bases; unmatched junction bases: 3. CDR1 ENHRY and CDR2 SYGVKD come from the germline V gene. CDR3 length: 16 residues. The data originate from a study of breast tumors, draining lymph nodes, adjacent tissues. Notes on the study in general: Tumor repertoires ranked between lymph nodes and nontumor tissue in diversity, with V and J gene preferences. Most tumor T cells seemingly derive from lymph node, then expand in tumor.

This clonotype originated in a female donor with breast cancer. Some clones in this sample may be carry-over from other donors' samples. What was sequenced was tumor-adjacent breast tissue. The rearrangement uses TRBV10-3 and TRBJ2-4; 8 bases line up with TRBD1. The CDR3 loop reads CAISEMTGEAKNIQYF. CDR3 in DNA: TGTGCCATCAGTGAGATGACAGGGGAAGCCAAAAACATTCAGTACTTC.